One and the same sample provided the 26 T cell receptor beta chains below, sequenced in a study of blood T cell repertoires in COVID-19. Using immunoSEQ multiplex PCR, the repertoire was profiled, and TCRdb retains in-frame clones only, with some absent. Among a few hundred thousand clones listed, roughly 90% were seen once. Sequenced input: PBMCs or T cells enriched from blood (not recorded which). The source of these receptors is a woman in her 30s who had recovered from COVID-19.

This clone was detected only a few times. This specimen includes other DNA sequences encoding the same CDR3. The rearrangement links TRBV5-4 to TRBJ1-4; perhaps TRBD1 as D (6 bases). V shed 2 bases and J shed 7 bases, with 12 bases lying between them. Germline CDR1 reads SGHNT; CDR2 reads YYREEE (reference sequence). The CDR3 runs 14 residues. The CDR3 region has the DNA TGTGCCAGCAGCTTACAGGGCGCGGTTGAAAAACTGTTTTTT. It encodes CASSLQGAVEKLFF.

The V and J genes are TRBV24-1 and TRBJ1-2; D call uncertain. This CDR3 has 13 residues. With 2 bases removed from V and 8 bases from J, the gap between germline ends came to 11 bases. Germline V gene data show CDR1 as KGHDR and CDR2 as SFDVKD. As DNA, the CDR3 is TGTGCCACCAGTGATTCACTAGATAGGGGCTACACCTTC. This sequence encodes CATSDSLDRGYTF.

This clone was seen a handful of times. The chain recombines TRBV6-5 with TRBJ1-1; D gene ambiguous. V lost 4 bases, J lost 0 bases, and 15 bases lay in between. Looked up from germline, CDR1 is MNHEY and CDR2 is SVGAGI. CDR3 length: 16 amino acids. Written as DNA, the CDR3 is TGTGCCAGCAGTTCCCTGGACTGGGGTATGAACACTGAAGCTTTCTTT. This sequence encodes CASSSLDWGMNTEAFF.

The V and J genes are TRBV29-1 and TRBJ2-6, with D uncertain. The CDR3 runs to 15 residues. The ends were cut back, 4 bases at V and 0 bases at J, with 10 bases in the middle. CDR1 is SQVTM, CDR2 ANQGSEA, per germline. The DNA of the CDR3 is TGCAGCGTTGTGGCTGGCAGCTCTGGGGCCAACGTCCTGACTTTC. Translating gives CSVVAGSSGANVLTF. Supplemented by reference TRBV29-1 and TRBJ2-6, the full variable domain reads SAVISQKPSRDICQRGTSLTIQCQVDSQVTMMFWYRQQPGQSLTLIATANQGSEATYESGFVIDKFPISRPNLTFSTLTVSNMSPEDSSIYLCSVVAGSSGANVLTFGAGSRLTVL.

The genes are TRBV5-1 and TRBJ2-5; 9 nucleotides agree with TRBD1. There are 15 residues in the CDR3. The V and J ends lost 3 bases and 5 bases, in that order; junction bases with no gene match: 8. Germline V gene lookup returns CDR1 SGHRS and CDR2 YFSETQ. CDR3 loop: CASSSTTGGLETQYF. CDR3 sequence (DNA): TGCGCCAGCAGCTCCACGACAGGGGGGTTGGAGACCCAGTACTTC.

This chain connects TRBV11-3 to TRBJ2-2, with 8 bases fitting TRBD1. V was pared by 5 bases and J by 7 bases, with 6 bases of the junction left unmatched. Germline assignment: CDR1 SGHNT and CDR2 YENEEA. This CDR3 contains 14 residues. The CDR3 here is CASSPRGRDGELFF. CDR3 nucleotide sequence: TGTGCCAGCAGCCCCAGGGGGCGAGACGGGGAGCTGTTTTTT.

This clone was seen once. This chain connects TRBV29-1 to TRBJ2-5, with 9 bases fitting TRBD1. CDR1 is SQVTM and CDR2 is ANQGSEA in the germline V gene. Germline trimming cut 4 bases from V and 4 bases from J; bases unmatched to any gene: 4. The CDR3 totals 13 residues. The DNA for the CDR3 is TGCAGCGTTGGAAACAGGGGGCGAGAGACCCAGTACTTC. Translated, it gives CSVGNRGRETQYF. The full variable domain, its missing parts supplied by reference TRBV29-1 and TRBJ2-5, is SAVISQKPSRDICQRGTSLTIQCQVDSQVTMMFWYRQQPGQSLTLIATANQGSEATYESGFVIDKFPISRPNLTFSTLTVSNMSPEDSSIYLCSVGNRGRETQYFGPGTRLLVL.

A few counts support this clone. The chain recombines TRBV28 with TRBJ2-7; 8 bases agree with TRBD2. V lost 7 bases and J lost 4; bases outside the gene matches: 12. Germline V gene lookup returns CDR1 MDHEN and CDR2 SYDVKM. The CDR3 extends over 15 amino acids. DNA for the CDR3: TGTGCCAGCACCTCCCAAGCGGGGGTAGGGTACGAGCAGTACTTC. It specifies CASTSQAGVGYEQYF.

V usage is TRBV7-9 and J usage is TRBJ2-7, with TRBD1 matching over 9 bases. After removal of 4 bases from V and 6 bases from J, the junction contained 13 bases not matched to a gene. The CDR3 is 16 residues long. Germline assignment: CDR1 SEHNR and CDR2 FQNEAQ (reference sequence). This CDR3 is CASSSPDRGYNREQYF. The CDR3 DNA sequence: TGTGCCAGCAGCTCACCCGACAGGGGGTACAACCGCGAGCAGTACTTC.

The V call is TRBV29-1, the J call TRBJ1-2; D remains ambiguous. This CDR3 region has 11 residues. The germline gives CDR1 SQVTM, CDR2 ANQGSEA. Between the trimmed V and J ends, which lost 6 bases and 1 base, there was a span of 6 bases. This chain's CDR3 is CSVEVNYGYTF. The CDR3 DNA reads TGCAGCGTAGAGGTTAACTATGGCTACACCTTC. The full variable domain, its missing parts supplied by reference TRBV29-1 and TRBJ1-2, is SAVISQKPSRDICQRGTSLTIQCQVDSQVTMMFWYRQQPGQSLTLIATANQGSEATYESGFVIDKFPISRPNLTFSTLTVSNMSPEDSSIYLCSVEVNYGYTFGSGTRLTVV.

This clone appeared a single time. The V call is TRBV28, the J call TRBJ2-7; no clear D. Germline loops: CDR1 MDHEN, CDR2 SYDVKM. Trimming left V 2 bases short and J 3 bases short, with 8 bases between. The CDR3 sequence is 13 residues long. CDR3 residues: CASSLVQNYEQYF. CDR3 nucleotide sequence: TGTGCCAGCAGTTTAGTACAGAACTACGAGCAGTACTTC.

This chain connects TRBV4-1 to TRBJ2-3, with unresolved D. V lost 1 base and J 4 bases, leaving 3 bases between the germline ends. Per germline, CDR1 MGHRA and CDR2 YSYEKL. The CDR3 has 12 amino acids. This CDR3 reads CASSQASDTQYF. CDR3 nucleotide sequence: TGCGCCAGCAGCCAAGCGTCAGATACGCAGTATTTT.

V usage is TRBV6-5 and J usage is TRBJ2-7, with 7 bases identical to TRBD1. The V gene's germline CDR1 is MNHEY and CDR2 SVGAGI. CDR3 length: 15 residues. Germline trimming cut 6 bases from V and 2 bases from J; bases unmatched to any gene: 10. CDR3 sequence reads: CASRLNRGGAYEQYF. In DNA, the CDR3 is TGTGCCAGCAGATTAAACAGGGGTGGCGCCTACGAGCAGTACTTC.

The genes are TRBV14 and TRBJ1-2; 8 bases are shared with TRBD1. Germline CDR1 SGHDN, CDR2 FVKESK. V gave up 4 bases and J gave up 7 bases; unmatched junction bases: 2. The CDR3 sequence is 12 residues long. CDR3 sequence (DNA): TGTGCCAGCAGCCCGGACAGGGCTGGCTACACCTTC. It encodes CASSPDRAGYTF.

This chain joins TRBV29-1 and TRBJ1-2; TRBD1 is a possible D gene (6 bases). Germline V CDR1 and CDR2: SQVTM, ANQGSEA. The CDR3 length is 13 residues. V dropped 5 bases and J dropped 4 bases, with 14 bases sitting between them. CDR3 coding DNA: TGCAGCGTTACCCAGACAGGTTCCTATGGCTACACCTTC. Translation gives CSVTQTGSYGYTF.

V usage is TRBV6-6 and J usage is TRBJ1-6; D is undetermined. Germline V CDR1 and CDR2: MNHNY, SVGAGI (reference sequence). Trimming took 2 bases from V and 7 from J, leaving 3 bases between them. The CDR3 totals 12 residues. CDR3 protein: CASSYENSPLHF. CDR3 coding DNA: TGTGCCAGCAGTTACGAGAATTCACCCCTCCACTTT.

A remark on this clone: Other DNA sequences of this sample code for an identical CDR3. The rearrangement links TRBV3-1 (or the pseudogene TRBV3-2) to TRBJ1-2; a weak D match, TRBD1 (5 bases). Germline V lookup: CDR1 LGHDT, CDR2 YNNKEL (reference sequence). This CDR3 is 13 amino acids long. V lost 1 base and J lost 5, with 8 bases in between. The chain's CDR3 is CASSQGQGYGYTF. The DNA for the CDR3 is TGTGCCAGCAGCCAAGGCCAGGGATATGGCTACACCTTC.

The CDR3 DNA sequence: TGTGCCAGCTCCGGGACAGGGAACACAGATACGCAGTATTTT. Translation gives CASSGTGNTDTQYF. This chain uses TRBV28 with TRBJ2-3; 9 bases are shared with TRBD1. The V gene end was trimmed by 8 bases and the J gene end by 2 bases; junction bases not matched to a gene: 5. The CDR3 has 14 residues. The germline V gene has CDR1 MDHEN and CDR2 SYDVKM.

This clone was recorded once. V and J are TRBV5-1 and TRBJ2-5; weak D call: TRBD1 (5 bases). The V and J ends lost 0 bases and 1 base respectively, with 13 bases between them. There are 16 residues in the CDR3. The germline V gene has CDR1 SGHRS and CDR2 YFSETQ. Here the CDR3 DNA reads TGCGCCAGCAGCTTGGCTGGGGCGACAATCCAAGAGACCCAGTACTTC. This sequence encodes CASSLAGATIQETQYF. Drawing the rest from reference TRBV5-1 and TRBJ2-5, the complete variable domain is KAGVTQTPRYLIKTRGQQVTLSCSPISGHRSVSWYQQTPGQGLQFLFEYFSETQRNKGNFPGRFSGRQFSNSRSEMNVSTLELGDSALYLCASSLAGATIQETQYFGPGTRLLVL.

The V call is TRBV11-3, the J call TRBJ2-7; TRBD2 is a possible D gene (6 bases). V was cut by 1 base and J by 4 bases, with 8 bases left in between. This CDR3 is 13 amino acids long. Germline V gene data show CDR1 as SGHNT and CDR2 as YENEEA. The DNA for the CDR3 is TGTGCCAGCAGCTTAGTGGGGGGATACGAGCAGTACTTC. This codes for CASSLVGGYEQYF.

Concerning this clone: Other DNA sequences from this sample encode an identical CDR3 as well. The V gene is TRBV4-2, the J gene TRBJ2-3; 10 bases are shared with TRBD2. The germline gives CDR1 LGHNA, CDR2 YNFKEQ. This CDR3 is built from 15 residues. Trimming removed 3 bases from V and 2 bases from J; junction bases left unmatched: 2. CDR3 amino acids: CASSQSGGATDTQYF. DNA for the CDR3: TGTGCCAGCAGCCAGAGCGGGGGGGCCACAGATACGCAGTATTTT.

The chain is built from TRBV27 and TRBJ1-6; D may be TRBD1 (5 bases). Germline loops: CDR1 MNHEY, CDR2 SMNVEV (reference sequence). This CDR3 has 14 amino acids. Trimming left V 3 bases short and J 6 bases short, with 9 bases between. In DNA, the CDR3 is TGTGCCAGCAGTTTTCGACAGCCTAATTCACCCCTCCACTTT. It codes for CASSFRQPNSPLHF.

This chain connects TRBV28 to TRBJ2-2; 10 bases are shared with TRBD2. The germline V gene has CDR1 MDHEN and CDR2 SYDVKM. This CDR3 contains 16 residues. Trimming removed 6 bases from V and 5 bases from J; junction bases left unmatched: 9. The DNA for the CDR3 is TGTGCCAGCAGCCCGATAGCGGGAGGATGGACCGGGGAGCTGTTTTTT. It yields the protein CASSPIAGGWTGELFF.

In this sample, this clone turned up once. The chain employs TRBV5-4 and TRBJ1-2; 9 bases are shared with TRBD1. The CDR3 spans 14 residues. J lost 6 bases, V lost 3 bases, and 6 bases had no gene match. Germline CDR1 is SGHNT and CDR2 is YYREEE (reference sequence). This chain's CDR3 is CASSSPGTGNGYTF. The CDR3 DNA reads as TGTGCCAGCAGCTCCCCCGGGACAGGGAATGGCTACACCTTC.

This clone came up once. The chain uses TRBV6-5 and TRBJ1-5, with 9 bases matching TRBD1. The CDR3 has 14 amino acids. V trimming: 6 bases; J trimming: 6 bases; junction bases outside the gene matches: 6. Germline-derived CDR1 and CDR2 are MNHEY and SVGAGI. The CDR3 DNA is TGTGCCAGCAGGGTTACAGGGGGCAGTCAGCCCCAGCATTTT. It is translated as CASRVTGGSQPQHF.

The chain uses TRBV19 and TRBJ2-7; 9 bases align to TRBD1. J gave up 3 bases and V 5 bases, and 11 bases lay outside the gene matches. This CDR3 is 16 amino acids long. The germline V gene has CDR1 LNHDA and CDR2 SQIVND (reference sequence). In nucleotides, the CDR3 is TGTGCCAGTAGTGAGGGATTGGACAGGGGAGGCTACGAGCAGTACTTC. Translation gives CASSEGLDRGGYEQYF.